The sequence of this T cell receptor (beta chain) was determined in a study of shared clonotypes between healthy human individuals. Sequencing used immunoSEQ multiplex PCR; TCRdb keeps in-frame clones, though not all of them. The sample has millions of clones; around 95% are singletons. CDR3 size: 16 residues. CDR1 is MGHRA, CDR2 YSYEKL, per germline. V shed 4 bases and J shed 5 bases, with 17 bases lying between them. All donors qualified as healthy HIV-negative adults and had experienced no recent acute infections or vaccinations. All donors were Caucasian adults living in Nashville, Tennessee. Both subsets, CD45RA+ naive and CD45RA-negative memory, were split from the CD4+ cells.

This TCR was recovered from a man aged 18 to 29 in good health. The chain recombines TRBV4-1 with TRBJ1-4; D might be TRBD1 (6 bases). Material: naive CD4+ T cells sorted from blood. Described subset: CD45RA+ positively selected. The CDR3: CASSRQGSEQNEKLFF. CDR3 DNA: TGCGCCAGCAGCCGCCAGGGGTCGGAGCAGAATGAAAAACTGTTTTTT.